This passage covers 16 T cell receptor beta chains from one sample sequenced in a study of cytomegalovirus exposure and HLA in healthy donors. Data came from immunoSEQ multiplex PCR; TCRdb stores just in-frame clones and leaves some out. In the table there are a few hundred thousand clones, approximately 83% of which are singletons. The sample taken for sequencing was PBMCs. The receptor set was obtained from a woman in her thirties in good health and CMV-seropositive.

The gene calls are TRBV27 and TRBJ1-2, with D possibly TRBD1 on 6 matching bases. CDR3 size: 15 residues. V was cut by 2 bases and J by 8 bases, with 18 bases left in between. The V gene's germline CDR1 is MNHEY and CDR2 SMNVEV (reference sequence). Written as DNA, the CDR3 is TGTGCCAGCAGTTTAGGAGGGGGGCCCGTGCCGGGCTACACCTTC. This encodes CASSLGGGPVPGYTF.

This clone was seen a single time. This chain links TRBV5-1 with TRBJ2-2; the match to TRBD2 covers 7 bases. This CDR3 region has 16 residues. The V and J ends lost 2 bases and 0 bases, in that order; junction bases with no gene match: 4. Looked up from germline, CDR1 is SGHRS and CDR2 is YFSETQ. The CDR3 loop reads CASSFPSGANTGELFF. The CDR3 DNA is TGCGCCAGCAGCTTCCCTAGCGGCGCGAACACCGGGGAGCTGTTTTTT.

This chain connects TRBV5-1 to TRBJ1-1; TRBD1 might be the D (5 bases). V shed 4 bases and J shed 4 bases, with 17 bases lying between them. The germline CDR1 and CDR2 sequences are SGHRS and YFSETQ. The CDR3 runs 15 residues. This CDR3 is CASSVNSGGGTEAFF. The CDR3 DNA sequence: TGCGCCAGCAGCGTCAACTCAGGTGGGGGCACTGAAGCTTTCTTT.

This clone has just one count. The chain recombines TRBV7-9 with TRBJ1-4, with a weak D call TRBD1 (5 bases). Germline V gives CDR1 SEHNR, CDR2 FQNEAQ (reference sequence). The CDR3 contains 14 residues. V shed 1 base and J shed 7 bases, with 10 bases lying between them. CDR3 protein: CASSLDRSSEKLFF. In DNA, the CDR3 is TGTGCCAGCAGCTTAGACAGGAGTAGTGAAAAACTGTTTTTT. Using reference TRBV7-9 and TRBJ1-4 for the parts outside the CDR3, the full variable domain is DTGVSQNPRHKITKRGQNVTFRCDPISEHNRLYWYRQTLGQGPEFLTYFQNEAQLEKSRLLSDRFSAERPKGSFSTLEIQRTEQGDSAMYLCASSLDRSSEKLFFGSGTQLSVL.

The rearrangement joins TRBV5-4 to TRBJ1-2, with 8 bases identical to TRBD1. This CDR3 is 15 amino acids long. Per the germline V gene, CDR1 is SGHNT and CDR2 is YYREEE (reference sequence). The junction had 9 bases not matched to a gene; V was cut back by 0 bases and J by 8 bases. CDR3 sequence: CASSLGFRGREGYTF. CDR3 DNA sequence: TGTGCCAGCAGCTTGGGTTTCAGGGGGCGAGAAGGCTACACCTTC.

The chain has TRBV6-5 and TRBJ2-1; D perhaps matches TRBD1 (7 bases). CDR1 and CDR2 from the germline V gene are MNHEY and SVGAGI. The V end was cut by 7 bases, the J end by 7 bases, with 17 bases between. This CDR3 has 14 amino acids. The CDR3: CASTQGGAVNEQFF. CDR3 coding DNA: TGTGCCAGCACCCAGGGGGGAGCGGTGAATGAGCAGTTCTTC.

V and J are TRBV2 and TRBJ2-7; 10 bases are shared with TRBD2. Trimming took 5 bases from V and 5 from J; bases not matched to a gene: 6. The CDR3 has 14 amino acids. Germline CDR1 and CDR2: SNHLY and FYNNEI. For the CDR3, the DNA is TGTGCCAGCAGTTTGCTAGCGGGAGCACACGAGCAGTACTTC. As protein: CASSLLAGAHEQYF.

The rearrangement links TRBV30 to TRBJ1-2, with D tentatively TRBD1 (5 bases). Germline V CDR1 and CDR2: GTSNPN, SVGIG (reference sequence). The CDR3 contains 13 residues. The germline V and J ends were trimmed by 2 bases and 6 bases, with 13 bases remaining between them. CDR3 amino acids: CAWSRGTGDGYTF. The CDR3 DNA reads as TGTGCCTGGAGTCGCGGGACGGGGGATGGCTACACCTTC. Drawing the rest from reference TRBV30 and TRBJ1-2, the complete variable domain is SQTIHQWPATLVQPVGSPLSLECTVEGTSNPNLYWYRQAAGRGLQLLFYSVGIGQISSEVPQNLSASRPQDRQFILSSKKLLLSDSGFYLCAWSRGTGDGYTFGSGTRLTVV.

The chain employs TRBV29-1 and TRBJ2-1; TRBD2 matches 12 bases. The germline gives CDR1 SQVTM, CDR2 ANQGSEA. The CDR3 is 13 amino acids. The V gene end was trimmed by 4 bases and the J gene end by 8 bases; junction bases not matched to a gene: 3. CDR3 DNA sequence: TGCAGCGTTGCCCTAGCGGGAGGGCATGAGCAGTTCTTC. This gives the protein CSVALAGGHEQFF.

The rearrangement joins TRBV28 to TRBJ1-2, with D unclear. The germline V gene has CDR1 MDHEN and CDR2 SYDVKM. CDR3 length: 14 amino acids. Trimming took 6 bases from V and 11 from J, leaving 22 bases between them. In DNA, the CDR3 is TGTGCCAGCAGGGCCCCTCAGACTATCAGCCATTACACCTTC. As protein: CASRAPQTISHYTF.

This clone was picked up one time. CDR3 coding DNA: TGCGCCAGCAGCCGGGACAGGCCATTCACAGATACGCAGTATTTT. Its translation is CASSRDRPFTDTQYF. The chain uses TRBV5-1 and TRBJ2-3, with 8 positions matching TRBD1. The V segment lost 4 bases and the J segment 2 bases; nucleotides outside the gene matches: 6. Germline assignment: CDR1 SGHRS and CDR2 YFSETQ. This CDR3 has 15 residues.

The chain couples TRBV6-1 to TRBJ2-7; the match to TRBD1 covers 9 bases. The CDR3 runs 13 residues. Trimming took 6 bases from V and 5 from J; bases not matched to a gene: 5. The germline V gene has CDR1 MNHNS and CDR2 SASEGT. CDR3 sequence (DNA): TGTGCCAGCAGAGCGGGACAGGGTGACGAGCAGTACTTC. It translates to CASRAGQGDEQYF.

This clone is a singleton in its sample. The chain carries TRBV27 and TRBJ2-6; 8 bases align to TRBD1. V trimming: 6 bases; J trimming: 3 bases; junction bases outside the gene matches: 10. CDR3 size: 17 residues. Germline V gene data show CDR1 as MNHEY and CDR2 as SMNVEV (reference sequence). CDR3 region: CASRSSQGAYGANVLTF. The DNA for the CDR3 is TGTGCCAGCAGAAGTTCCCAGGGGGCTTATGGGGCCAACGTCCTGACTTTC.

A note on this clone: One end of the junction fails to match germline, which may point to a read error. The J gene is TRBJ2-2, the V gene TRBV7-7; D may be TRBD1 (6 bases). The CDR3 loop spans 17 amino acids. CDR1 SSHAT and CDR2 FNYEAQ come from the germline V gene (reference sequence). CDR3 sequence (DNA): TGTGCTAGCAGCCCCGGGGTGGGGGCGAAGAACACCGGGGAGCTGTTTTTT. This sequence encodes CASSPGVGAKNTGELFF.

The chain has TRBV9 and TRBJ2-1; 14 bases align to TRBD2. Per germline, CDR1 SGDLS and CDR2 YYNGEE. Unmatched junction bases numbered 3, after V lost 4 bases and J lost 6 bases. The CDR3 extends over 15 amino acids. CDR3 coding DNA: TGTGCCAGCAGCATAGGGACTAGCGGGAGCAATGAGCAGTTCTTC. As protein: CASSIGTSGSNEQFF.

The chain recombines TRBV2 with TRBJ2-7; 9 bases fit TRBD1. Per the germline V gene, CDR1 is SNHLY and CDR2 is FYNNEI. This CDR3 is built from 15 residues. J was trimmed by 0 bases and V by 4 bases; bases with no gene match: 4. CDR3 in amino acids: CASSVDRGSSYEQYF. DNA of the CDR3: TGTGCCAGCAGTGTCGACAGGGGGAGCTCCTACGAGCAGTACTTC.